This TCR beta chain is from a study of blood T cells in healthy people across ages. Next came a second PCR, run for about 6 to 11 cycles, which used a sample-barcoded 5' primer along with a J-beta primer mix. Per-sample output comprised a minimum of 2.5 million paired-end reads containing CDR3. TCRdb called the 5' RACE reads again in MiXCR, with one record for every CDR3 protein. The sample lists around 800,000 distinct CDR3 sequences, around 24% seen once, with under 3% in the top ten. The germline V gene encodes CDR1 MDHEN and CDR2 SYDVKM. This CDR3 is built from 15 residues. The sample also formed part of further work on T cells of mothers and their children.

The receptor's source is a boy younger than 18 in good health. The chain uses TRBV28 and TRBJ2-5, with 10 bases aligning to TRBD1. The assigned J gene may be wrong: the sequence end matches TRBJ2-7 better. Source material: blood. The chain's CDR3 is CASSPPGQGKYEQYF. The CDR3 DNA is TGTGCCAGCAGTCCCCCGGGACAGGGGAAGTACGAGCAGTACTTC.